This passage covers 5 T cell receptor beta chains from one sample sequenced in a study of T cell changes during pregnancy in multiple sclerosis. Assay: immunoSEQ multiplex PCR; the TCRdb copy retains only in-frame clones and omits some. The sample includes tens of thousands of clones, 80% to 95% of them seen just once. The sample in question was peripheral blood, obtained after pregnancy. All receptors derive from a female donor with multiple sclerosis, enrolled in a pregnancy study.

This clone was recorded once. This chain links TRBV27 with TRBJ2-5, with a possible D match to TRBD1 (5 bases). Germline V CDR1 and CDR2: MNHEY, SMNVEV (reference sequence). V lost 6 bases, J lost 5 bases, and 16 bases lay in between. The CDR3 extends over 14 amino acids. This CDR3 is CASRGPQGRETQYF. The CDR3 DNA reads TGTGCCAGCAGAGGGCCCCAGGGTAGGGAGACCCAGTACTTC.

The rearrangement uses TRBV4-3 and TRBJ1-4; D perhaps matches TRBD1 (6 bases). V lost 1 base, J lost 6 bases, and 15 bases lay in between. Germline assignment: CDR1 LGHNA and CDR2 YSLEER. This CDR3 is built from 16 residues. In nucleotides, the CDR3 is TGCGCCAGCAGCCAAGGGCCCGGGGGGGCGGATGAAAAACTGTTTTTT. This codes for CASSQGPGGADEKLFF.

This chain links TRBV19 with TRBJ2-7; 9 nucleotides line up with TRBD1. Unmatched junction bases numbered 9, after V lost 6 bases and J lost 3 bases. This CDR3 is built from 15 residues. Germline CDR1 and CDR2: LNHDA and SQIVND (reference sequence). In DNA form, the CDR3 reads TGTGCCAGTAGCCGACAGGGGGAAACCAGCTACGAGCAGTACTTC. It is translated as CASSRQGETSYEQYF.

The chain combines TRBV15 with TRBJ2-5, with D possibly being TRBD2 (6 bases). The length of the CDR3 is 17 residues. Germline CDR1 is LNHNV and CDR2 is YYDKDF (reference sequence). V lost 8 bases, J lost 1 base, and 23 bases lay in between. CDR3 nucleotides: TGTGCCACCCGGGACCCGAGAAGGCGGGGACTCCAAGAGACCCAGTACTTC. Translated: CATRDPRRRGLQETQYF.

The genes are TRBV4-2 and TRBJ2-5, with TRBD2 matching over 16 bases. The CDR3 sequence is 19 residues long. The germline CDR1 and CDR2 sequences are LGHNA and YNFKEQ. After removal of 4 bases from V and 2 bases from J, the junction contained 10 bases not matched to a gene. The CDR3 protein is CASSPGLAGGLSWQETQYF. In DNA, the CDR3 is TGTGCCAGCAGCCCGGGACTAGCGGGGGGGCTAAGTTGGCAAGAGACCCAGTACTTC.